This is a list of T cell receptor beta chains from one sample in a study of spatial heterogeneity in lung cancer. TCRdb reprocessed the 5' RACE reads via MiXCR and lists one record per CDR3 protein. The sample consists of 16,000 or so distinct CDR3 sequences, 4.5% to 7% of them appearing once. This specimen was lung tumor tissue, taken at surgery. The receptor source for this set is a female donor with early-stage non-small cell lung cancer. CDR3s include the opening cysteine and the closing phenylalanine or tryptophan. The D gene is left open where the match is weak. The size entry is marked missing in some rows and otherwise reads once, few, many or a size class.

clone_size	v_call	j_call	d_call	cdr3_aa	cdr3_nt
many	TRBV7-9	TRBJ1-6	.	CASSFQSSYNSPLHF	TGTGCCAGCAGCTTTCAAAGCTCCTATAATTCACCCCTCCACTTT
.	TRBV27	TRBJ2-3	.	CASATFRADTQYF	TGTGCCAGTGCTACCTTTCGGGCAGATACGCAGTATTTT
many	TRBV4-1	TRBJ2-3	TRBD2	CASSQWTSGRGDTQYF	TGCGCCAGCAGCCAATGGACTAGCGGGAGAGGAGATACGCAGTATTTT
many	TRBV5-1	TRBJ2-3	TRBD1	CASSLNNPTGTGGGTDTQYF	TGCGCCAGCAGCCTCAATAATCCGACCGGGACAGGGGGAGGCACAGATACGCAGTATTTT
many	TRBV20-1	TRBJ1-6	.	CSASPGSENSPLHF	TGCAGTGCTAGCCCAGGGTCGGAGAACTCACCCCTCCACTTT
.	TRBV12-3/TRBV12-4	TRBJ2-7	.	CASSWGTSSYEQYF	TGTGCCAGCAGTTGGGGGACGTCATCCTACGAGCAGTACTTC
many	TRBV9	TRBJ2-1	TRBD2	CASSPIAGAVEQFF	TGTGCCAGCAGCCCGATAGCGGGAGCGGTTGAGCAGTTCTTC
many	TRBV12-5	TRBJ2-3	TRBD1	CASGPGQGGDTQYF	TGTGCTAGTGGTCCTGGACAGGGGGGAGATACGCAGTATTTT
many	TRBV6-4	TRBJ1-2	.	CASAPGGTPYGYTF	TGTGCCAGCGCCCCCGGGGGAACCCCCTATGGCTACACCTTC
.	TRBV2	TRBJ2-1	TRBD2	CASSEALRTSGSGEQFF	TGTGCCAGCAGTGAAGCGCTTCGGACTAGCGGGAGTGGGGAGCAGTTCTTC
few	TRBV19	TRBJ2-2	TRBD1	CASSIPPGQGTGELFF	TGTGCCAGTAGCATCCCTCCGGGACAGGGCACCGGGGAGCTGTTTTTT
many	TRBV7-2	TRBJ2-1	.	CASSRVNEQFF	TGTGCCAGCTCCAGGGTAAATGAGCAGTTCTTC
few	TRBV28	TRBJ2-7	TRBD1	CASSSSGTGVSYEQYF	TGTGCCAGCAGTTCATCCGGGACAGGTGTCTCCTACGAGCAGTACTTC
medium-sized	TRBV5-6	TRBJ2-7	TRBD2	CASSRTSAWDYEQYF	TGTGCCAGCAGCCGGACTAGCGCCTGGGACTACGAGCAGTACTTC
medium-sized	TRBV5-1	TRBJ1-1	TRBD1	CASSSQGANTEAFF	TGCGCCAGCAGCTCTCAGGGGGCAAACACTGAAGCTTTCTTT
many	TRBV5-1	TRBJ2-7	.	CASSLGQLAYEQYF	TGCGCCAGCAGCTTGGGGCAACTCGCCTACGAGCAGTACTTC
few	TRBV4-2	TRBJ2-3	.	CASSPGRLADTQYF	TGTGCCAGCAGCCCCGGAAGACTGGCAGATACGCAGTATTTT
many	TRBV5-6	TRBJ1-2	.	CASSLGRDYGYTF	TGTGCCAGCAGCTTGGGGAGGGACTATGGCTACACCTTC
many	TRBV2	TRBJ1-4	.	CASSRRGLVDEKLFF	TGTGCCAGCAGCCGTAGGGGGTTGGTGGATGAAAAACTGTTTTTT
many	TRBV4-1	TRBJ2-4	TRBD2	CASSQVSLREGPLAKNIQYF	TGCGCCAGCAGCCAAGTATCCTTGCGGGAGGGCCCCTTAGCCAAAAACATTCAGTACTTC
many	TRBV3-1	TRBJ2-5	TRBD1	CASSLRTGARYETQYF	TGTGCCAGCAGCCTCCGGACAGGGGCGCGGTATGAGACCCAGTACTTC
many	TRBV28	TRBJ2-7	.	CASSSGLRVEQYF	TGTGCCAGCAGTTCCGGGCTTAGGGTGGAGCAGTACTTC
few	TRBV25-1	TRBJ2-1	TRBD2	CASSGMRGTSGSNEQFF	TGTGCCAGCAGTGGAATGCGAGGGACTAGCGGGAGTAATGAGCAGTTCTTC
many	TRBV29-1	TRBJ2-1	TRBD2	CSVASGRADEQFF	TGCAGCGTCGCTAGCGGGAGAGCGGATGAGCAGTTCTTC
many	TRBV7-9	TRBJ2-6	.	CASSLPGSGANVLTF	TGTGCCAGCAGCCTTCCGGGCTCTGGGGCCAACGTCCTGACTTTC
many	TRBV5-1	TRBJ2-1	.	CASSPLNLLLVNEQFF	TGCGCCAGCAGCCCTCTAAACCTCTTACTTGTGAATGAGCAGTTCTTC
few	TRBV11-2	TRBJ2-5	TRBD2	CASSDGGSGVETQYF	TGTGCCAGCAGCGATGGGGGGAGCGGGGTCGAGACCCAGTACTTC
.	TRBV7-8	TRBJ2-7	.	CASSLSGGPNYEQYF	TGTGCCAGCAGCTTATCCGGTGGGCCAAATTACGAGCAGTACTTC
many	TRBV2	TRBJ2-1	.	CASSEEEGTEQFF	TGTGCCAGCAGTGAGGAAGAGGGAACCGAGCAGTTCTTC
many	TRBV27	TRBJ1-1	.	CASSRRGRWGNTEAFF	TGTGCCAGCAGTCGCCGGGGGCGGTGGGGAAACACTGAAGCTTTCTTT
many	TRBV11-2	TRBJ2-7	.	CASSPGGSYEQYF	TGTGCCAGCAGCCCGGGCGGTTCCTACGAGCAGTACTTC
many	TRBV7-6	TRBJ2-3	.	CASSLAGTSSTDTQYF	TGTGCCAGCAGCTTAGCGGGGACATCTAGCACAGATACGCAGTATTTT
many	TRBV9	TRBJ2-3	.	CASSGQFTDTQYF	TGTGCCAGCAGCGGACAGTTCACAGATACGCAGTATTTT
many	TRBV11-2	TRBJ2-4	TRBD1	CASSLDAGGTIQYF	TGTGCCAGCAGCTTAGATGCAGGGGGCACCATTCAGTACTTC
few	TRBV10-3	TRBJ2-2	.	CAISERGSGGELFF	TGTGCCATCAGTGAACGAGGGAGTGGCGGGGAGCTGTTTTTT
many	TRBV6-1	TRBJ2-7	.	CASSEHSLTYEQYF	TGTGCCAGCAGTGAACACAGCTTAACCTACGAGCAGTACTTC
many	TRBV5-6	TRBJ1-2	.	CASSLGQTLGYGYTF	TGTGCCAGCAGCCTAGGACAGACTCTGGGTTATGGCTACACCTTC